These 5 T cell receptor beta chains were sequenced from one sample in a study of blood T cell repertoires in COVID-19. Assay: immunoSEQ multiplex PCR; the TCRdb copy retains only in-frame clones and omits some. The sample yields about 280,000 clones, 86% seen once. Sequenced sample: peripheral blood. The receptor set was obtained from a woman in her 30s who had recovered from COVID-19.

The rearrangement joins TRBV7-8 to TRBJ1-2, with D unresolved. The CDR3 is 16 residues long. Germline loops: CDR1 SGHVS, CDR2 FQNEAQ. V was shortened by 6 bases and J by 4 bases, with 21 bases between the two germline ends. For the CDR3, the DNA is TGTGCCAGCAGTTATAACCTCGGGGAAAACCCCTATGGCTACACCTTC. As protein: CASSYNLGENPYGYTF.

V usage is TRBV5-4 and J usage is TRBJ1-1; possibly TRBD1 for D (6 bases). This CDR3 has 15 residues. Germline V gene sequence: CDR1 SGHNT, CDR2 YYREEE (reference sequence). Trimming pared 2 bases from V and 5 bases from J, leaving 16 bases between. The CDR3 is CASSFNGTRRTEAFF. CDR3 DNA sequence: TGTGCCAGCAGCTTCAACGGGACAAGGAGGACTGAAGCTTTCTTT.

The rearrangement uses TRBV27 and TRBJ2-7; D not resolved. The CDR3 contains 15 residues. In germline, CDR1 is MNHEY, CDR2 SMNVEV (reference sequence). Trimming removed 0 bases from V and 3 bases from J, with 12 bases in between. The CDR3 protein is CASSLSKRDFYEQYF. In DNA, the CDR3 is TGTGCCAGCAGTTTATCGAAACGAGACTTCTACGAGCAGTACTTC.

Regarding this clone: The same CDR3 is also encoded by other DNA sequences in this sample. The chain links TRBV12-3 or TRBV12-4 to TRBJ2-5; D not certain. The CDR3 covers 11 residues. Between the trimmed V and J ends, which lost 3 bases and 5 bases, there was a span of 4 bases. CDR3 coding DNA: TGTGCCAGCAGTTTTCGGGAGACCCAGTACTTC. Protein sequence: CASSFRETQYF.

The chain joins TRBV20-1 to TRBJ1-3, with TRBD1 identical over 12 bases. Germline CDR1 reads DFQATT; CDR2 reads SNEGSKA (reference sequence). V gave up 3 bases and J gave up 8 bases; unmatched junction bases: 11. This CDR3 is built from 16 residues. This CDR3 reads CSASQGTGGGRDTIYF. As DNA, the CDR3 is TGCAGTGCTAGTCAAGGGACAGGGGGCGGACGGGACACCATATATTTT.